The 29 T cell receptor beta chains below come from one sample, sequenced in a study of liver allograft versus peripheral blood T cells. The overall study: Intrahepatic T cell receptor repertoires from transplanted livers were compared against repertoires in recipients' peripheral blood.

A single record per CDR3 protein comes from TCRdb applying MiXCR to the reads. The sample comprises more than 3,000 distinct CDR3 sequences, 20% to 25% of which are singletons, and about 4.4% rests with the top ten. These TCRs come from a human patient who had a liver transplant. Some T cells may be supplied by the graft donor.

By proportion, this clonotype is medium-sized (0.01 to 0.1%). The gene calls are TRBV18 and TRBJ2-1; 9 nucleotides line up with TRBD2. Germline lookup yields CDR1 KGHSH and CDR2 LQKENI. Germline trimming cut 3 bases from V and 4 bases from J; bases unmatched to any gene: 16. This CDR3 contains 19 residues. The CDR3 DNA reads TGTGCCAGCTCACCGAGGGCAAGATCCGTTAGCGGGGGATACAATGAGCAGTTCTTC. This encodes CASSPRARSVSGGYNEQFF.

The rearrangement links TRBV19 to TRBJ1-5; D gene unclear. V was clipped by 3 bases and J by 5 bases, with 5 bases between them. The CDR3 spans 12 residues. Germline-derived CDR1 and CDR2 are LNHDA and SQIVND (reference sequence). CDR3: CASSIPDQPQHF. CDR3 bases: TGTGCCAGTAGTATCCCGGATCAGCCCCAGCATTTT.

The chain employs TRBV28 and TRBJ1-4; perhaps TRBD1 as D (5 bases). Looked up from germline, CDR1 is MDHEN and CDR2 is SYDVKM. Trimming removed 3 bases at V and 6 bases at J, with 14 bases between. This CDR3 is built from 15 residues. Here the CDR3 reads CASSFVRDGYEKLFF. CDR3 bases: TGTGCCAGCAGTTTCGTTAGGGACGGCTATGAAAAACTGTTTTTT.

By its share, this clonotype is medium-sized. This rearrangement joins TRBV20-1 to TRBJ1-4; TRBD1 matches at 7 bases. CDR1 and CDR2 (germline): DFQATT, SNEGSKA (reference sequence). V gave up 5 bases and J gave up 7 bases; unmatched junction bases: 7. The CDR3 covers 13 residues. CDR3 loop: CSASRQGGEKLFF. CDR3 in DNA: TGCAGTGCTTCTCGACAGGGTGGTGAAAAACTGTTTTTT.

This clonotype is categorized as medium-sized. The V gene is TRBV6-2 or TRBV6-3, the J gene TRBJ2-2; TRBD1 matches 7 bases. This CDR3 comprises 19 residues. Germline V gene lookup returns CDR1 MNHEY and CDR2 SVGEGT. V trimming: 6 bases; J trimming: 0 bases; junction bases outside the gene matches: 16. The CDR3 protein is CASSNGTEILVANTGELFF. The CDR3, as DNA: TGTGCCAGCAGCAACGGGACAGAGATTCTGGTGGCGAACACCGGGGAGCTGTTTTTT.

In its sample, this clonotype was seen a few times. The rearrangement links TRBV12-3 or TRBV12-4 to TRBJ2-7, with unresolved D. The CDR3 runs 11 residues. CDR3: CASGLPSGQYF. The CDR3 DNA follows: TGTGCTAGTGGTTTGCCCTCCGGGCAGTACTTC.

By share, this clonotype ranks as medium-sized. V and J are TRBV20-1 and TRBJ1-2; 7 bases are a match to TRBD1. The germline CDR1 and CDR2 sequences are DFQATT and SNEGSKA (reference sequence). CDR3 length equals 16 residues. The junction had 14 bases not matched to a gene; V was cut back by 3 bases and J by 4 bases. The CDR3 region is CSARVGGTVLTYGYTF. CDR3 DNA sequence: TGCAGTGCTAGGGTAGGGGGGACAGTACTAACCTATGGCTACACCTTC.

This clonotype was detected only once. This may stem from a read error, because a much larger clone lies one nucleotide away. The chain carries TRBV7-2 and TRBJ1-4, with a tentative D call TRBD1 (5 bases). The germline CDR1 and CDR2 sequences are SGHTA and FQGNSA. The CDR3 loop spans 14 amino acids. The V and J ends lost 3 bases and 5 bases respectively, with 10 bases between them. Written as DNA, the CDR3 is TGTGCCAGCAGCTTCCGGGGCCCAAATGAAAAACTGTTTTTT. Protein sequence: CASSFRGPNEKLFF.

This clonotype was found a few times. This clone may be a read error of a much larger clone one base away. V usage is TRBV3-1 and J usage is TRBJ1-3; D unclear. Germline V gives CDR1 LGHDT, CDR2 YNNKEL (reference sequence). The CDR3 extends over 12 amino acids. The CDR3 region has the DNA TGTGTCAGCAGCCAGACCGGAAACACCATATATTTT. The encoded protein is CVSSQTGNTIYF. The full variable domain, its missing parts supplied by reference TRBV3-1 and TRBJ1-3, is DTAVSQTPKYLVTQMGNDKSIKCEQNLGHDTMYWYKQDSKKFLKIMFSYNNKELIINETVPNRFSPKSPDKAHLNLHINSLELGDSAVYFCVSSQTGNTIYFGEGSWLTVV.

The chain joins TRBV9 to TRBJ2-3; TRBD2 agrees at 11 bases. There are 16 residues in the CDR3. CDR1 is SGDLS and CDR2 is YYNGEE in the germline V gene. The V and J ends lost 0 bases and 8 bases, in that order; junction bases with no gene match: 8. CDR3 loop: CASSVGGGLAASTQYF. The CDR3 nucleotides are TGTGCCAGCAGCGTAGGCGGGGGACTAGCGGCATCTACGCAGTATTTT. Together with reference TRBV9 and TRBJ2-3, the CDR3 gives the full variable domain: DSGVTQTPKHLITATGQRVTLRCSPRSGDLSVYWYQQSLDQGLQFLIQYYNGEERAKGNILERFSAQQFPDLHSELNLSSLELGDSALYFCASSVGGGLAASTQYFGPGTRLTVL.

On this clonotype itself: Just one base apart from a much larger clone, this may be a read error. The V and J genes are TRBV15 and TRBJ2-2; D not certain. This CDR3 comprises 15 residues. Deletions cut 6 bases from V and 6 bases from J, with 17 bases between. In germline, CDR1 is LNHNV, CDR2 YYDKDF (reference sequence). The DNA for the CDR3 is TGTGCCACCAGTGTTAGACCAGCGTGGGCCGGGGAGCTGTTTTTT. Translating it yields CATSVRPAWAGELFF.

This clonotype is categorized as medium-sized. The genes are TRBV12-5 and TRBJ2-1; 7 bases match TRBD2. The V and J ends lost 2 bases and 9 bases, in that order; junction bases with no gene match: 4. This CDR3 region has 13 residues. CDR1 LGHNT and CDR2 FRNRAP come from the germline V gene. CDR3 sequence: CASGLLTGGEQFF. CDR3 bases: TGTGCTAGTGGTTTGCTCACGGGGGGTGAGCAGTTCTTC.

This clonotype is medium-sized by share. The chain couples TRBV5-6 to TRBJ2-2; D perhaps matches TRBD1 (6 bases). Deletions cut 0 bases from V and 7 bases from J, with 16 bases between. The germline gives CDR1 SGHDT, CDR2 YYEEEE. CDR3 length: 16 amino acids. As DNA, the CDR3 is TGTGCCAGCAGCTTGGTAGGTGCAGGGGAAGGCGGGGAGCTGTTTTTT. Protein sequence: CASSLVGAGEGGELFF.

This clonotype was counted once. This is likely an artifact of a read error, given a far larger clone one base away. The V and J genes are TRBV12-3 or TRBV12-4 and TRBJ1-3; D possibly corresponds to TRBD1 (5 bases). Trimming cost V 10 bases and J 0 bases, with 19 bases left between them. This CDR3 region has 16 residues. The CDR3 loop reads CAIRGDSGSSGNTIYF. The CDR3 region has the DNA TGTGCCATCAGAGGGGACTCTGGAAGCTCTGGAAACACCATATATTTT.

In this sample, this clonotype is medium-sized. The J gene is TRBJ1-2, the V gene TRBV28; possibly TRBD1 for D (6 bases). Deletions cut 2 bases from V and 6 bases from J, with 10 bases between. In germline, CDR1 is MDHEN, CDR2 SYDVKM. CDR3 length equals 13 residues. The CDR3 protein is CASSLRTVNGYTF. DNA for the CDR3: TGTGCCAGCAGTTTACGGACAGTAAATGGCTACACCTTC.

The chain carries TRBV7-9 and TRBJ2-1; possible D gene TRBD1, 5 bases. Trimming took off 5 bases at V and 3 bases at J, with 14 bases between the two ends. The CDR3 consists of 15 residues. CDR1 is SEHNR and CDR2 is FQNEAQ in the germline V gene (reference sequence). CDR3 nucleotides: TGTGCCAGCAGCCCCCCAGGGAACATCTACAATGAGCAGTTCTTC. It is translated as CASSPPGNIYNEQFF.

In its sample, this clonotype ranks as medium-sized. The CDR3 spells CATSRPVRGSYNSPLHF. CDR3 nucleotides: TGTGCCACCAGCAGACCTGTCCGGGGCTCCTATAATTCACCCCTCCACTTT. The chain joins TRBV15 to TRBJ1-6; D unresolved. The CDR3 covers 17 residues. V was trimmed by 2 bases and J by 0 bases, leaving 11 bases between them. Germline assignment: CDR1 LNHNV and CDR2 YYDKDF (reference sequence). The whole variable domain, remainder taken from reference TRBV15 and TRBJ1-6, is DAMVIQNPRYQVTQFGKPVTLSCSQTLNHNVMYWYQQKSSQAPKLLFHYYDKDFNNEADTPDNFQSRRPNTSFCFLDIRSPGLGDTAMYLCATSRPVRGSYNSPLHFGNGTRLTVT.

This clonotype is medium-sized. This chain joins TRBV11-2 and TRBJ2-7, with a tentative D call TRBD1 (6 bases). Trimming removed 0 bases at V and 3 bases at J, with 15 bases between. The CDR3 is 16 residues long. Looked up from germline, CDR1 is SGHAT and CDR2 is FQNNGV. The CDR3 loop is CASSLDRVQQGYEQYF. The CDR3 nucleotides read TGTGCCAGCAGCTTAGATCGAGTTCAACAGGGCTACGAGCAGTACTTC.

Notes on this clonotype: It may be a read error: a sequence one base away is much more abundant. The rearrangement uses TRBV7-9 and TRBJ2-7; 7 positions match TRBD1. CDR3 size: 16 residues. Germline CDR1 SEHNR, CDR2 FQNEAQ (reference sequence). Trimming cost V 0 bases and J 3 bases; bases outside gene matches: 8. CDR3 coding DNA: TGTGCCAGCAGCTTAGCGCCGACAGGGAGATTCTACGAGCAGTACTTC. This codes for CASSLAPTGRFYEQYF.

This clonotype is labeled as large. The CDR3 nucleotides are TGTGCCAGCTCACCACAACAGGGGGCAGTTGGCTACACCTTC. This sequence encodes CASSPQQGAVGYTF. The chain employs TRBV18 and TRBJ1-2, with 9 bases lining up with TRBD1. The CDR3 has 14 amino acids. The J segment lost 7 bases and the V segment lost 1 base, leaving 4 bases of the junction unmatched. CDR1 is KGHSH and CDR2 is LQKENI in the germline V gene.

This clonotype has more than one count but fewer than ten. The gene calls are TRBV9 and TRBJ1-1; a weak D match, TRBD1 (6 bases). The V and J ends lost 3 bases and 5 bases respectively, with 17 bases between them. The CDR3 runs to 15 residues. From germline, CDR1 is SGDLS and CDR2 YYNGEE. The CDR3 bases are TGTGCCAGCAGCGGGCGCGGGGGGGCGATAACTGAAGCTTTCTTT. Translated: CASSGRGGAITEAFF.

This chain joins TRBV5-1 and TRBJ2-1; D remains unclear. The V end was cut by 4 bases, the J end by 1 base, with 9 bases between. CDR3 length equals 14 residues. CDR1 and CDR2 (germline): SGHRS, YFSETQ. In DNA, the CDR3 is TGCGCCAGCAGCCCAGAGACATCCTACAATGAGCAGTTCTTC. Protein sequence: CASSPETSYNEQFF.

A remark on this clonotype: A clone one base away is much larger, so this may be a read error. The chain employs TRBV6-2 or TRBV6-3 and TRBJ2-1; 9 nucleotides align to TRBD2. This CDR3 contains 13 residues. The germline gives CDR1 MNHEY, CDR2 SVGEGT. The DNA of the CDR3 is TGTGCCAGCAGGGCCAGCGGGGGGATTGAGCAGCTCTTC. Amino acid sequence: CASRASGGIEQLF.

As concerns this clonotype: A much larger clone differs from this one at a single base, so this may be a read error. The chain's CDR3 is CASRQDRVGGYTF. The CDR3 DNA follows: TGTGCCAGCAGGCAAGACAGGGTAGGGGGCTACACCTTC. The chain carries TRBV5-6 and TRBJ1-2; 7 nucleotides align to TRBD1. From germline, CDR1 is SGHDT and CDR2 YYEEEE. This CDR3 has 13 residues. The junction had 9 bases not matched to a gene; V was cut back by 5 bases and J by 8 bases.

In regard to this clonotype: A read error may explain this, as a much larger clone is one base away. This rearrangement joins TRBV6-2 or TRBV6-3 to TRBJ1-3; D is unclear. Germline lookup yields CDR1 MNHEY and CDR2 SVGEGT. This CDR3 is built from 15 residues. CDR3 sequence reads: CVSSYRAASGNTIYF. In DNA form, the CDR3 reads TGTGTCAGCAGTTACCGGGCGGCGTCTGGAAACACCATATATTTT.

The chain combines TRBV7-9 with TRBJ1-2; D perhaps matches TRBD1 (6 bases). Trimming pared 7 bases from V and 8 bases from J, leaving 14 bases between. This CDR3 has 12 amino acids. Germline CDR1 SEHNR, CDR2 FQNEAQ (reference sequence). CDR3 in amino acids: CASTSGALGYTF. The CDR3 region has the DNA TGTGCCAGCACCTCGGGGGCCTTGGGCTACACCTTC. Full variable domain (outside the CDR3, taken from reference TRBV7-9 and TRBJ1-2): DTGVSQNPRHKITKRGQNVTFRCDPISEHNRLYWYRQTLGQGPEFLTYFQNEAQLEKSRLLSDRFSAERPKGSFSTLEIQRTEQGDSAMYLCASTSGALGYTFGSGTRLTVV.

This clonotype is judged medium-sized (0.01 to 0.1%). This chain links TRBV12-5 with TRBJ1-2; tentative D call: TRBD1 (6 bases). V lost 3 bases to trimming and J lost 7 bases, with 15 bases between them. This CDR3 region has 14 residues. From germline, CDR1 is LGHNT and CDR2 FRNRAP. The CDR3 region is CASGFGAGVGGYTF. CDR3 coding DNA: TGTGCTAGTGGTTTTGGGGCAGGGGTGGGTGGCTACACCTTC.

This clonotype was found a few times. The gene calls are TRBV2 and TRBJ2-7; 10 bases line up with TRBD2. The CDR3 has 14 amino acids. Germline V gives CDR1 SNHLY, CDR2 FYNNEI. Trimming at V came to 6 bases and at J to 4 bases, leaving 6 bases not matched to a gene. Here the CDR3 reads CASRFSGGQYEQYF. For the CDR3, the DNA is TGTGCCAGCAGGTTTAGCGGGGGGCAATACGAGCAGTACTTC.

This clonotype showed up many times. The rearrangement uses TRBV20-1 and TRBJ2-7, with D possibly being TRBD1 or TRBD2 (5 bases each). The CDR3 runs 14 residues. Germline V gene data show CDR1 as DFQATT and CDR2 as SNEGSKA (reference sequence). The V end lost 0 bases, the J end lost 3 bases, and 12 bases lay between the germline ends. For the CDR3, the DNA is TGCAGTGCTAGAGATTCAGGGACCGGCTACGAGCAGTACTTC. Protein: CSARDSGTGYEQYF.